This TCR beta chain was identified during a study of technical replicates of blood from several donors. Method: immunoSEQ multiplex PCR; TCRdb's copy keeps in-frame clones and lacks some. The sample gives some 66,000 clones, 95% to 98% of which show up once; around 0.16% is in the top ten. This clone was observed a single time. The CDR3 consists of 16 residues. The V segment lost 5 bases and the J segment 5 bases; nucleotides outside the gene matches: 7. Germline values: CDR1 SGHDN, CDR2 FVKESK. The sequence was obtained from a human donor in good health. This chain uses TRBV14 with TRBJ2-1; TRBD2 agrees at 12 bases. Material: T cells isolated from PBMCs. The CDR3 region has the DNA TGTGCCAGCAGCGGACCTAGCGGGAGGGGAGACAATGAGCAGTTCTTC. It specifies CASSGPSGRGDNEQFF.